This T cell receptor beta chain appears in the sequencing data of a study of OX40 agonist ivuxolimab in advanced cancers. Study information: Patient treatment consisted of intravenous ivuxolimab administration every 2 weeks at 0.01 to 10 mg/kg. Regarding the study as a whole: Antigens targeted by the expanded peripheral T cells were not determined. Certain nonresponders likewise exhibited a low normalized T-cell clonal expansion. In general, CD8+ T cells held more expanded clones than CD4+ did, on average.

As concerns this clone: Its antigen is as yet unknown.

Clones were sequenced by immunoSEQ multiplex PCR, and TCRdb holds only the in-frame ones, with some missing. The sample carries 40,000 or so clones, 75% to 90% recorded once. This material consisted of CD4+ or CD8+ T cells sorted from blood, taken in a trial of the OX40 agonist ivuxolimab. This TCR was sampled from an adult with an advanced solid tumor such as melanoma, head and neck, liver or kidney cancer.

The CDR3 DNA is TGTGCCAGTAGGACACTCTTAACGAACACCGGGGAGCTGTTTTTT. This codes for CASRTLLTNTGELFF. The chain employs TRBV19 and TRBJ2-2; D gene ambiguous. The germline V gene has CDR1 LNHDA and CDR2 SQIVND (reference sequence). This CDR3 region has 15 residues. V was shortened by 6 bases and J by 0 bases, with 11 bases between the two germline ends. Drawing the rest from reference TRBV19 and TRBJ2-2, the complete variable domain is DGGITQSPKYLFRKEGQNVTLSCEQNLNHDAMYWYRQDPGQGLRLIYYSQIVNDFQKGDIAEGYSVSREKKESFPLTVTSAQKNPTAFYLCASRTLLTNTGELFFGEGSRLTVL.